A selection of T cell receptor beta chains follows, all from one sample in a study of molecular identifiers for immune sequencing clone quantification. TCRdb recomputed calls from the PCR reads with MiXCR, one row per CDR3 protein. The sample carries some 650,000 distinct CDR3 sequences, 15% to 20% recorded once. The sequenced material came from naive CD8+ T cells from blood, with Jurkat cell RNA spiked in. These receptors all come from a human donor in good health. Some libraries in this study had Jurkat cell RNA spiked in. CDR3s leave out the opening cysteine and the closing phenylalanine or tryptophan. Rows give clone size only sometimes, using once, few, many, or a class for an expanded clone.

cdr3_aa v_call clone_size j_call
ASSQETGPEYNSPLH TRBV3-1 - TRBJ1-6
ASSQLDTEAF TRBV4-1 few TRBJ1-1
ASSQDLTSGRPTFSQETQY TRBV3-1 few TRBJ2-5
SVDRGSSYNEQF TRBV29-1 - TRBJ2-1
ASSFRGIHEQY TRBV28 few TRBJ2-7
ASSLLAGPRDEQY TRBV5-4 few TRBJ2-7
ASSPGTGFAGELF TRBV7-7 - TRBJ2-2
ASAPWY TRBV19 many TRBJ2-5
ASSPQPDGESYNEQF TRBV7-8 many TRBJ2-1
ASSGTGELY TRBV19 - TRBJ2-2
ASSLSVAPGNSPLH TRBV27 many TRBJ1-6
ASSPPRGAEETQY TRBV18 many TRBJ2-5
SVEPTSGGPTDTQY TRBV29-1 many TRBJ2-3